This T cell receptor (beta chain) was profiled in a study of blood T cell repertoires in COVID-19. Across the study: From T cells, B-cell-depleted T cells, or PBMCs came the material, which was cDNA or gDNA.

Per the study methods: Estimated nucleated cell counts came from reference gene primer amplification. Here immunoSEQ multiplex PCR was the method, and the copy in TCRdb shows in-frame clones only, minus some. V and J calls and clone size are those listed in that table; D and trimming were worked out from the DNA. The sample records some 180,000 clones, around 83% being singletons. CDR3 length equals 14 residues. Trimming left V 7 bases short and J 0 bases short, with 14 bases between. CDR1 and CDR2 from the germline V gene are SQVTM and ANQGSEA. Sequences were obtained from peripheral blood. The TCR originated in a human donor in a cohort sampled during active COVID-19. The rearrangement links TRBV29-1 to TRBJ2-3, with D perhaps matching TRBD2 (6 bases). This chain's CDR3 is CSALSGLSTDTQYF. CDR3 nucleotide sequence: TGCAGCGCCCTTTCGGGACTCAGCACAGATACGCAGTATTTT.